This T cell receptor beta chain was documented in a study of blood T cell repertoires in COVID-19. Per the original data handling: Reference gene primers were amplified, and this amplification served to estimate nucleated cell counts. Assay: immunoSEQ multiplex PCR; the TCRdb copy retains only in-frame clones and omits some. V and J calls and clone size come straight from that table; D and trimming were deduced from the DNA. Of more than 110,000 clones in the sample, approximately 85% were seen once. The CDR3 extends over 15 amino acids. The V and J ends lost 4 bases and 3 bases, in that order; junction bases with no gene match: 8. The germline CDR1 and CDR2 sequences are MNHNY and SVGAGI (reference sequence).

The clonotype comes from a man aged 50 or older with acute or convalescent COVID-19. The sample comprised peripheral blood. The chain couples TRBV6-6 to TRBJ2-7, with TRBD1 matching over 8 bases. The CDR3 DNA is TGTGCCAGCAGTTCGACAGGGGCCTCAGACTACGAGCAGTACTTC. Translating it yields CASSSTGASDYEQYF.